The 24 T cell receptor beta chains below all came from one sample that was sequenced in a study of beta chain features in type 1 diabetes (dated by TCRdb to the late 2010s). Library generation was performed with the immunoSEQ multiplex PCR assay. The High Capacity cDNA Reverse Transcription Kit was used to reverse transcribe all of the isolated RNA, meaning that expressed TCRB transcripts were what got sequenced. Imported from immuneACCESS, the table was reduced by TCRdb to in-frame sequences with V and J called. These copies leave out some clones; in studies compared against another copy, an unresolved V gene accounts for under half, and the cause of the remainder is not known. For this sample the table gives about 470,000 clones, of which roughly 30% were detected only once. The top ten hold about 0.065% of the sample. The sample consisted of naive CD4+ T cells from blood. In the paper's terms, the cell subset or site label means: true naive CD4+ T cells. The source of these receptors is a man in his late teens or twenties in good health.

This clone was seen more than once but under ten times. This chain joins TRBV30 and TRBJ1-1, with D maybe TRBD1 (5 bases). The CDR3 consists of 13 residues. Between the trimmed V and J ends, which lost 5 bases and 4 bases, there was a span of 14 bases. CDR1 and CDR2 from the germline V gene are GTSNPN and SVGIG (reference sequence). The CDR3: CAWGGDRSTEAFF. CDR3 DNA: TGTGCCTGGGGGGGAGACCGGAGCACTGAAGCTTTCTTT.

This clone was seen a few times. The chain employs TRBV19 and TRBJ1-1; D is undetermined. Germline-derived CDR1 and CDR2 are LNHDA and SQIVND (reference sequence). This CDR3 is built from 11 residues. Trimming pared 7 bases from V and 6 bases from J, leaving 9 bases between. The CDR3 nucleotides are TGTGCCAGTAAGGGTTCCGCTGAAGCTTTCTTT. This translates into CASKGSAEAFF.

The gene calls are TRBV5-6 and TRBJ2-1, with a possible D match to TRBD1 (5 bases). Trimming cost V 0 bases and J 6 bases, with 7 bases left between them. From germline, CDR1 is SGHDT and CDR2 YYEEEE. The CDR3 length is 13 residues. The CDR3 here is CASSLGGLNEQFF. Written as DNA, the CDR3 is TGTGCCAGCAGCTTGGGGGGCCTCAATGAGCAGTTCTTC. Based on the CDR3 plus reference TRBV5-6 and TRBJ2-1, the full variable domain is DAGVTQSPTHLIKTRGQQVTLRCSPKSGHDTVSWYQQALGQGPQFIFQYYEEEERQRGNFPDRFSGHQFPNYSSELNVNALLLGDSALYLCASSLGGLNEQFFGPGTRLTVL.

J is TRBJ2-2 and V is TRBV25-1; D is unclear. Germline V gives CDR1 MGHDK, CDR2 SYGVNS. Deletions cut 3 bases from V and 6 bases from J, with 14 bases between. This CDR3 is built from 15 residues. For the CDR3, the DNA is TGTGCCAGCAGTGATGGACCGCACGCGGCCGGGGAGCTGTTTTTT. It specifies CASSDGPHAAGELFF.

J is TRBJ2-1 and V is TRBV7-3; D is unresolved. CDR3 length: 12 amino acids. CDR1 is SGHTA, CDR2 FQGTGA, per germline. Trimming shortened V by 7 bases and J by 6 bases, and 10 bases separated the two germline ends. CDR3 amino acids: CASTSPGNEQFF. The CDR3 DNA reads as TGTGCCAGCACCTCCCCTGGCAATGAGCAGTTCTTC. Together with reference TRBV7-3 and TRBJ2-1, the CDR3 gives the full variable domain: GAGVSQTPSNKVTEKGKYVELRCDPISGHTALYWYRQSLGQGPEFLIYFQGTGAADDSGLPNDRFFAVRPEGSVSTLKIQRTERGDSAVYLCASTSPGNEQFFGPGTRLTVL.

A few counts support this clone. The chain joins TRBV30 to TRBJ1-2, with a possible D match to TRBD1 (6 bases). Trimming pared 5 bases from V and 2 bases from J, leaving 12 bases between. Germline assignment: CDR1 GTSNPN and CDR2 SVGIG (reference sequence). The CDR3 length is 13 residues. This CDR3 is CAWADQGNYGYTF. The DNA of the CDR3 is TGTGCCTGGGCTGATCAGGGGAACTATGGCTACACCTTC.

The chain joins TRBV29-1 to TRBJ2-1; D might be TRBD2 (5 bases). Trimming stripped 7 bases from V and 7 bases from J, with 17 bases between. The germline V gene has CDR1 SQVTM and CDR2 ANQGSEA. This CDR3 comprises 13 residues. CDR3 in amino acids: CSATLSGVNEQFF. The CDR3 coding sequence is TGCAGCGCCACCCTTTCCGGGGTGAATGAGCAGTTCTTC.

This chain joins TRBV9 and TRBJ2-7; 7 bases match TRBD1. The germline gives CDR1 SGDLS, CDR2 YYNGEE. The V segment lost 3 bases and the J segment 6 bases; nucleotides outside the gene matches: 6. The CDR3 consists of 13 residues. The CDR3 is CASSAGGPGEQYF. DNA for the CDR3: TGTGCCAGCAGCGCAGGGGGTCCGGGCGAGCAGTACTTC.

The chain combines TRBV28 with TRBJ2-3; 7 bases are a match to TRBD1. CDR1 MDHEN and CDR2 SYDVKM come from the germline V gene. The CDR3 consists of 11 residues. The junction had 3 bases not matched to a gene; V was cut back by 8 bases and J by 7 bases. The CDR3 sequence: CASGTEYTQYF. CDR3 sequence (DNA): TGTGCCAGCGGGACAGAATATACGCAGTATTTT. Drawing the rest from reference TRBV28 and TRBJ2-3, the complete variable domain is DVKVTQSSRYLVKRTGEKVFLECVQDMDHENMFWYRQDPGLGLRLIYFSYDVKMKEKGDIPEGYSVSREKKERFSLILESASTNQTSMYLCASGTEYTQYFGPGTRLTVL.

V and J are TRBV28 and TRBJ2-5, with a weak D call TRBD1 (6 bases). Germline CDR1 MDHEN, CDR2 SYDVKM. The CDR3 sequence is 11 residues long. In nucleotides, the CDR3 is TGTGGGACAGATTACCAAGAGACCCAGTACTTC. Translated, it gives CGTDYQETQYF.

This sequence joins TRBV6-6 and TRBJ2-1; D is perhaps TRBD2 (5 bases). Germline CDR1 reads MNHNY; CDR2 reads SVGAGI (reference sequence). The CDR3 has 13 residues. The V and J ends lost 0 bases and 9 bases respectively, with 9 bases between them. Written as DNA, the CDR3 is TGTGCCAGCAGTTACTCGCACGCGGGTGAGCAGTTCTTC. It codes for CASSYSHAGEQFF.

CDR3 region: CASSVGQFYEQYF. The CDR3 bases are TGTGCCAGCAGTGTCGGACAGTTCTACGAGCAGTACTTC. This chain connects TRBV6-5 to TRBJ2-7; D perhaps matches TRBD1 (6 bases). This CDR3 has 13 residues. Germline CDR1 and CDR2: MNHEY and SVGAGI. The V end lost 5 bases, the J end lost 3 bases, and 11 bases lay between the germline ends.

CDR3 protein: CSGGTVSGLYNEQFF. The CDR3 bases are TGCAGCGGCGGGACAGTCTCAGGCCTCTACAATGAGCAGTTCTTC. The V gene is TRBV29-1, the J gene TRBJ2-1; a weak D match, TRBD1 (7 bases). Germline V gene sequence: CDR1 SQVTM, CDR2 ANQGSEA. This CDR3 comprises 15 residues. V lost 7 bases, J lost 3 bases, and 19 bases lay in between.

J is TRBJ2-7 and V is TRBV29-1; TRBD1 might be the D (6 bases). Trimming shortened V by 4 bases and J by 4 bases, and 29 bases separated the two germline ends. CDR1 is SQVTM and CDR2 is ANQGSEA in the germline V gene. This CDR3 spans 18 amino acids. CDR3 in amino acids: CSVGKQGRAVYEGYEQYF. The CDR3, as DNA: TGCAGCGTTGGGAAGCAGGGGCGAGCGGTTTATGAGGGATACGAGCAGTACTTC.

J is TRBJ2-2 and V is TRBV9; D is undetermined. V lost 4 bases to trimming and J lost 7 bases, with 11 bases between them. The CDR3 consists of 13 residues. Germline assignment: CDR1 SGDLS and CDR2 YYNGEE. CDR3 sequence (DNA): TGTGCCAGCAGCCCACTTCGTCACGGGGAGCTGTTTTTT. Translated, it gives CASSPLRHGELFF.

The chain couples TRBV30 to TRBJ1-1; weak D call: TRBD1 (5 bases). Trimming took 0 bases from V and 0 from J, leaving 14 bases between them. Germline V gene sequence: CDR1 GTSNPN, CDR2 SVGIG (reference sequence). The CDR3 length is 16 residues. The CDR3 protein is CAWSVPVNRMNTEAFF. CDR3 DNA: TGTGCCTGGAGTGTACCCGTAAACAGGATGAACACTGAAGCTTTCTTT.

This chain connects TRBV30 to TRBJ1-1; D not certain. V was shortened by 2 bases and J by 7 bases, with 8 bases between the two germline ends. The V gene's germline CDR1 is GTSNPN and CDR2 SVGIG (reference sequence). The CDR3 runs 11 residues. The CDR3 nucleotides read TGTGCCTGGAGTAGAAGTGTTGAAGCTTTCTTT. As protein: CAWSRSVEAFF.

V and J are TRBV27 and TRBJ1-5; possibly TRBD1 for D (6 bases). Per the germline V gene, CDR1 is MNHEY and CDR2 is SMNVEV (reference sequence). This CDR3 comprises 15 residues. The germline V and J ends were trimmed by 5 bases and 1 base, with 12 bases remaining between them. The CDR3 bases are TGTGCCAGCAGTCCTACAGGGTTGAGCAATCAGCCCCAGCATTTT. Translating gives CASSPTGLSNQPQHF.

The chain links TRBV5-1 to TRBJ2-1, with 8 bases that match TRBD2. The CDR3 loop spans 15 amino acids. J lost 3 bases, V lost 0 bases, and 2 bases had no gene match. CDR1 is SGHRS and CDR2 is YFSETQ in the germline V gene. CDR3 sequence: CASSLGLAIYNEQFF. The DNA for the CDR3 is TGCGCCAGCAGCTTGGGACTAGCGATCTACAATGAGCAGTTCTTC.

CDR3 coding DNA: TGTGCCTGGAGAGCCTATACAGTCTCTGGGGCCAACGTCCTGACTTTC. Protein sequence: CAWRAYTVSGANVLTF. J is TRBJ2-6 and V is TRBV30, with unresolved D. Germline CDR1 and CDR2: GTSNPN and SVGIG (reference sequence). The CDR3 is 16 residues long. The V end lost 3 bases, the J end lost 0 bases, and 12 bases lay between the germline ends.

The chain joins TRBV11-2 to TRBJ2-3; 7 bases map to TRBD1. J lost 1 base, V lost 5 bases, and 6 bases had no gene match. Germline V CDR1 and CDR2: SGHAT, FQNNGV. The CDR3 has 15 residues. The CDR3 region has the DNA TGTGCCAGCAGCCACAGGGGAGTGGGCACAGATACGCAGTATTTT. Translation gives CASSHRGVGTDTQYF.

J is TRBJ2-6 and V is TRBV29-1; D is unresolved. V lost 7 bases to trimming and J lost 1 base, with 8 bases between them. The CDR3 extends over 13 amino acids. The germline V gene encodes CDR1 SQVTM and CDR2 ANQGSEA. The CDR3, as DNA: TGCAGCGGCTCCTTTTCTGGGGCCAACGTCCTGACTTTC. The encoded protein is CSGSFSGANVLTF.

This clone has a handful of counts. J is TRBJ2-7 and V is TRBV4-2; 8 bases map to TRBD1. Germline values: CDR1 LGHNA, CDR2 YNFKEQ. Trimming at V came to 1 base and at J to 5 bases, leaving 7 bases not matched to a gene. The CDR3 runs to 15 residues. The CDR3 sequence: CASSQGADRVNEQYF. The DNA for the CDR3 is TGTGCCAGCAGCCAAGGGGCGGACAGGGTCAACGAGCAGTACTTC.

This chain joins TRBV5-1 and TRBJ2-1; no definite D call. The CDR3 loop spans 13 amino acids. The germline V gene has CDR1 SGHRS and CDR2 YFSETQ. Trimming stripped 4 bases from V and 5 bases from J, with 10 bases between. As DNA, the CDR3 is TGCGCCAGCAGCGACGGCACAAACAATGAGCAGTTCTTC. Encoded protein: CASSDGTNNEQFF. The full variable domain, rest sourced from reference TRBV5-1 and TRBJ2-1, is KAGVTQTPRYLIKTRGQQVTLSCSPISGHRSVSWYQQTPGQGLQFLFEYFSETQRNKGNFPGRFSGRQFSNSRSEMNVSTLELGDSALYLCASSDGTNNEQFFGPGTRLTVL.